There are a few counts of the clone carrying this TCR beta chain. This entry belongs to a study of neurological immune-mediated disorders. Each CDR3 protein gets one entry after TCRdb re-called the 5' RACE reads with MiXCR. The table records 50,000 or so distinct CDR3 sequences, around 3.5% of them present only once. CDR1 is DFQATT, CDR2 SNEGSKA, per germline (reference sequence). The CDR3 has 17 residues. V lost 0 bases to trimming and J lost 2 bases; unmatched junction nucleotides: 9. Sequencing was done on a sample of PBMCs. The TCR comes from a man aged 35-49 years with multiple sclerosis. The chain recombines TRBV20-1 with TRBJ1-2; 10 bases align to TRBD1. The CDR3 protein is CSARDLWTGGMNYGYTF. In DNA form, the CDR3 reads TGCAGTGCTAGAGATCTGTGGACAGGGGGGATGAACTATGGCTACACCTTC.